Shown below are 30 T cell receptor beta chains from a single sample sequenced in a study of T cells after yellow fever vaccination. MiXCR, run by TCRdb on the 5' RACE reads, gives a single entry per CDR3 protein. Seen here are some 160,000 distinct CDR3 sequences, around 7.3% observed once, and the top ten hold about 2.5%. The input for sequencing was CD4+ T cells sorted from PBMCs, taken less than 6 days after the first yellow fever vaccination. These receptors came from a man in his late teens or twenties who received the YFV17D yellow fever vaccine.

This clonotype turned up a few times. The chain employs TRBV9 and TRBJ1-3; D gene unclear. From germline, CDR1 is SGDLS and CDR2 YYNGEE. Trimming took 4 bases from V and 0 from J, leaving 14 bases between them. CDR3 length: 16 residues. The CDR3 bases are TGTGCCAGCAGCCCCCAGATAGAGAGCTCTGGAAACACCATATATTTT. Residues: CASSPQIESSGNTIYF.

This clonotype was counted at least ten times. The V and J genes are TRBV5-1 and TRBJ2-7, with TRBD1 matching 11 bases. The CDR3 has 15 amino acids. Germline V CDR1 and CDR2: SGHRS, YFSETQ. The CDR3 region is CASILGGQGASEQYV. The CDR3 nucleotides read TGCGCCAGCATCTTGGGAGGACAGGGGGCGTCCGAGCAGTACGTC.

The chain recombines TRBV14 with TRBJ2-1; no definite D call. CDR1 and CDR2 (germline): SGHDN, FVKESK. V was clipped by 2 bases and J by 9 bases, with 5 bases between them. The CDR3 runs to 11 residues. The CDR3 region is CASSQWSEQFF. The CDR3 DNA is TGTGCCAGCAGCCAATGGAGTGAGCAGTTCTTC. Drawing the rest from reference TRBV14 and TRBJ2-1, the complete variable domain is EAGVTQFPSHSVIEKGQTVTLRCDPISGHDNLYWYRRVMGKEIKFLLHFVKESKQDESGMPNNRFLAERTGGTYSTLKVQPAELEDSGVYFCASSQWSEQFFGPGTRLTVL.

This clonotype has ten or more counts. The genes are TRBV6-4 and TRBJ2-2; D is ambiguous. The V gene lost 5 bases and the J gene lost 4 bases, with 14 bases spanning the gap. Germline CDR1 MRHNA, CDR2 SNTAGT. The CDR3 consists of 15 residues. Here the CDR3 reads CASSPERRFTGELFF. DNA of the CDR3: TGTGCCAGCAGTCCCGAAAGGAGATTCACCGGGGAGCTGTTTTTT.

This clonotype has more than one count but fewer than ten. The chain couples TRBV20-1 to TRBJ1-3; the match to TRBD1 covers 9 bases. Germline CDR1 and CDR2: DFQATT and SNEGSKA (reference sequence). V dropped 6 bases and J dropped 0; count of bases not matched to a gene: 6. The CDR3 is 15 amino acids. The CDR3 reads CSAKQGASSGNTIYF. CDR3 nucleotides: TGCAGTGCCAAACAGGGGGCGAGCTCTGGAAACACCATATATTTT.

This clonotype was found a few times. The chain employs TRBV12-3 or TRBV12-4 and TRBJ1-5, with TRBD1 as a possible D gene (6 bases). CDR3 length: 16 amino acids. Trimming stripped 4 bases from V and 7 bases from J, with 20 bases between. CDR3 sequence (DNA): TGTGCCAGCAGTTCGACCGGGGGGGGCGCGGGGCAGCCCCAGCATTTT. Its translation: CASSSTGGGAGQPQHF.

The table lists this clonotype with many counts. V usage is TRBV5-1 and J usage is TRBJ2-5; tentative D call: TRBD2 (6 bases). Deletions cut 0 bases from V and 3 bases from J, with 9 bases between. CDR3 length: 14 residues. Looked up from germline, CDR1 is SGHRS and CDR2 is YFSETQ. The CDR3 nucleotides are TGCGCCAGCAGCTTGGTCGGGACTGAAGAGACCCAGTACTTC. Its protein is CASSLVGTEETQYF.

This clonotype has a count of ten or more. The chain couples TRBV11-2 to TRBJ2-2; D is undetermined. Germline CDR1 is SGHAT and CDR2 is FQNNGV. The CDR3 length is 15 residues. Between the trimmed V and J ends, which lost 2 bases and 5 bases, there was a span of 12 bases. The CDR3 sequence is CASSLRSFGTGELFF. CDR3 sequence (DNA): TGTGCCAGCAGCTTAAGGTCCTTCGGAACCGGGGAGCTGTTTTTT.

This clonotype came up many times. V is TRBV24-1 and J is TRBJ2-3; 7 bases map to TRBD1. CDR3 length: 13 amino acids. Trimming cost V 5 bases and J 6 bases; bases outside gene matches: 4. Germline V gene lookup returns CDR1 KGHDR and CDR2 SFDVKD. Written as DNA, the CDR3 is TGTGCCACCAGTGTCACAGGGGCGGATACGCAGTATTTT. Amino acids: CATSVTGADTQYF.

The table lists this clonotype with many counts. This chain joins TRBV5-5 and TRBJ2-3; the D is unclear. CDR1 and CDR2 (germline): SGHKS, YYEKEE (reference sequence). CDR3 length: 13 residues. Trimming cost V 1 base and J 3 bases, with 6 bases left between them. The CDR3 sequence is CASSLLWTDTQYF. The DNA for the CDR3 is TGTGCCAGCAGCTTGTTGTGGACAGATACGCAGTATTTT.

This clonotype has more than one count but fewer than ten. CDR3 loop: CASRETGDSYNEQFF. In DNA, the CDR3 is TGTGCCAGCAGGGAAACGGGTGACTCCTACAATGAGCAGTTCTTC. The genes are TRBV5-4 and TRBJ2-1, with no clear D. CDR1 is SGHNT, CDR2 YYREEE, per germline (reference sequence). The germline V and J ends were trimmed by 5 bases and 0 bases, with 12 bases remaining between them. This CDR3 spans 15 amino acids.

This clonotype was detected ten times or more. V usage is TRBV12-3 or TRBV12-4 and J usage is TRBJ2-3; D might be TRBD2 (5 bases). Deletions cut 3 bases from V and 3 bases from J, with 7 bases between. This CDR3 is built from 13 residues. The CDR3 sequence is CASSFEGTDTQYF. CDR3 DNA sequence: TGTGCCAGCAGTTTTGAGGGTACAGATACGCAGTATTTT.

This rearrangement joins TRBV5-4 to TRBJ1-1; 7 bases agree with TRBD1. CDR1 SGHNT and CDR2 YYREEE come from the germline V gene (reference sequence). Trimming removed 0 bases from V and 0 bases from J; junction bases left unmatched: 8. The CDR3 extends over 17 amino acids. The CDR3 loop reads CASSLGQGTPMNTEAFF. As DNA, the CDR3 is TGTGCCAGCAGCTTGGGACAGGGAACTCCCATGAACACTGAAGCTTTCTTT. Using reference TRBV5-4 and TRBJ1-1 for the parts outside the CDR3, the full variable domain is ETGVTQSPTHLIKTRGQQVTLRCSSQSGHNTVSWYQQALGQGPQFIFQYYREEENGRGNFPPRFSGLQFPNYSSELNVNALELDDSALYLCASSLGQGTPMNTEAFFGQGTRLTVV.

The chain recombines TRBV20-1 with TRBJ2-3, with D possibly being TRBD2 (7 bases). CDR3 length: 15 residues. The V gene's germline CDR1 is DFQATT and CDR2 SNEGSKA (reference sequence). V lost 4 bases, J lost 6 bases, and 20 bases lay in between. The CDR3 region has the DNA TGCAGTGCTACAGATCAGTGGGGGGGGCCGGATACGCAGTATTTT. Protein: CSATDQWGGPDTQYF.

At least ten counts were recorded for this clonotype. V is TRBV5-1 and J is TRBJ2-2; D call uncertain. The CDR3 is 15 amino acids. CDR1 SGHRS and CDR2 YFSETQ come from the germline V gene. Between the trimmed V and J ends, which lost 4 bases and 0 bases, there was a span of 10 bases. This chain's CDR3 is CASSRGITNTGELFF. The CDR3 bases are TGCGCCAGCAGCCGCGGCATCACGAACACCGGGGAGCTGTTTTTT. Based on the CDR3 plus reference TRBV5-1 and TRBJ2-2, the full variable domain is KAGVTQTPRYLIKTRGQQVTLSCSPISGHRSVSWYQQTPGQGLQFLFEYFSETQRNKGNFPGRFSGRQFSNSRSEMNVSTLELGDSALYLCASSRGITNTGELFFGEGSRLTVL.

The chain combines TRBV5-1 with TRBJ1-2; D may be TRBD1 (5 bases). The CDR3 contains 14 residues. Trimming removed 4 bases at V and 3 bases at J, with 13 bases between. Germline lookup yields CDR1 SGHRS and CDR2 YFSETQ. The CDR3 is CASSRPTVHYGYTF. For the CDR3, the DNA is TGCGCCAGCAGCCGACCGACAGTCCACTATGGCTACACCTTC.

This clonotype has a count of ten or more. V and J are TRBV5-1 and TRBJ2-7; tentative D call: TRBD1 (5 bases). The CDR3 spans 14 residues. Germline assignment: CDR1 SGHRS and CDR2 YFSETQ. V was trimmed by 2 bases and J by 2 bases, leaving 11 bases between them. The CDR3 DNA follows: TGCGCCAGCAGCTTAACAGGTGCTACCTACGAGCAGTACTTC. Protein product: CASSLTGATYEQYF. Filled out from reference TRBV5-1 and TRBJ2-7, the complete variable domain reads KAGVTQTPRYLIKTRGQQVTLSCSPISGHRSVSWYQQTPGQGLQFLFEYFSETQRNKGNFPGRFSGRQFSNSRSEMNVSTLELGDSALYLCASSLTGATYEQYFGPGTRLTVT.

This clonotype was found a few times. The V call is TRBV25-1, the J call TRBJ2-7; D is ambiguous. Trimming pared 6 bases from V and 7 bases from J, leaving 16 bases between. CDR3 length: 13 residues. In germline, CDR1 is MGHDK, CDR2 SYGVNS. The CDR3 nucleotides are TGTGCCAGCAGAAGGACGGTCGTGGGGGAGCAGTACTTC. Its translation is CASRRTVVGEQYF.

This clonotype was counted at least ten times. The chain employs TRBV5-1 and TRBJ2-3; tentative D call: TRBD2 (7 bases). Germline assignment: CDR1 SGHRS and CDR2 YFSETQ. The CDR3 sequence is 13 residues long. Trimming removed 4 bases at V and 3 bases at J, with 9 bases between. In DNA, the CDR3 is TGCGCCAGCAGCAGGGGGGGGACAGATACGCAGTATTTT. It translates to CASSRGGTDTQYF. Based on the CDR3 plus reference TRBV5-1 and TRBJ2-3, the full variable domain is KAGVTQTPRYLIKTRGQQVTLSCSPISGHRSVSWYQQTPGQGLQFLFEYFSETQRNKGNFPGRFSGRQFSNSRSEMNVSTLELGDSALYLCASSRGGTDTQYFGPGTRLTVL.

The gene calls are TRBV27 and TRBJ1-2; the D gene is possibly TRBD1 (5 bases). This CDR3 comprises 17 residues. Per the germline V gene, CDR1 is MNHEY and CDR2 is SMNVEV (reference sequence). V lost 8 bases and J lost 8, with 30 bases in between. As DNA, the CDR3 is TGTGCCAGCTTTCGGGTTTTATTGGGACTAAGGGGCAAGGGCTACACCTTC. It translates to CASFRVLLGLRGKGYTF.

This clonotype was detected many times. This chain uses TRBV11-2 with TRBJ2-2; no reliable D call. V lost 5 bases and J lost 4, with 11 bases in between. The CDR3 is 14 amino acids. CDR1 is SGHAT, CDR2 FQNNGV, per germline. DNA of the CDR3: TGTGCCAGCAGCGCCCTGCGGACCACCGGGGAGCTGTTTTTT. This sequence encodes CASSALRTTGELFF.

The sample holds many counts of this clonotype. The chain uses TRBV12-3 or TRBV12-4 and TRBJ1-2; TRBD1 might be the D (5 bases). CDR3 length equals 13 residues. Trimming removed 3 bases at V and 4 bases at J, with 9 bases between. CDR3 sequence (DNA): TGTGCCAGCAGTTTGCGGAGGGGCTATGGCTACACCTTC. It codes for CASSLRRGYGYTF.

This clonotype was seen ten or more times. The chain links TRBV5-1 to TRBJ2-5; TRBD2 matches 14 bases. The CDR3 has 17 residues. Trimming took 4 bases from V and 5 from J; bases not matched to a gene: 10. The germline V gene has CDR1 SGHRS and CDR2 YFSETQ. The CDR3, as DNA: TGCGCCAGCAGCCCCGGGACTAGCGGGGGCCCACGGGAGACCCAGTACTTC. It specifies CASSPGTSGGPRETQYF.

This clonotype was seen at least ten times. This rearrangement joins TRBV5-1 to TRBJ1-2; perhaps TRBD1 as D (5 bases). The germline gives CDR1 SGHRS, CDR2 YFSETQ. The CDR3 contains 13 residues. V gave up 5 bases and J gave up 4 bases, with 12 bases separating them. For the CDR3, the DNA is TGCGCCAGCAGACGGGACGGACCCTATGGCTACACCTTC. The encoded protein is CASRRDGPYGYTF. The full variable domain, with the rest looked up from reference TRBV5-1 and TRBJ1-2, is KAGVTQTPRYLIKTRGQQVTLSCSPISGHRSVSWYQQTPGQGLQFLFEYFSETQRNKGNFPGRFSGRQFSNSRSEMNVSTLELGDSALYLCASRRDGPYGYTFGSGTRLTVV.

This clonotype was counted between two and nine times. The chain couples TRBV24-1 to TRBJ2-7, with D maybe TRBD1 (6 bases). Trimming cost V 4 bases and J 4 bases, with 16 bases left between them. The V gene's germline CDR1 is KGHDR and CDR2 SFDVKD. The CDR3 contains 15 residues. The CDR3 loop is CATSDDQGNSYEQYV. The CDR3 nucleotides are TGTGCCACCAGTGACGACCAGGGGAATTCGTACGAGCAGTACGTC.

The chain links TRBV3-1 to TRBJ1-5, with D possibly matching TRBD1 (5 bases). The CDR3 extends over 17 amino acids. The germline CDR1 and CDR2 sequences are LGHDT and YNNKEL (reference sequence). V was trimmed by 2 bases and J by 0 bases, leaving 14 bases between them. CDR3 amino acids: CASSQNSDRRSNQPQHF. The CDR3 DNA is TGTGCCAGCAGCCAAAATAGTGACAGACGTAGCAATCAGCCCCAGCATTTT.

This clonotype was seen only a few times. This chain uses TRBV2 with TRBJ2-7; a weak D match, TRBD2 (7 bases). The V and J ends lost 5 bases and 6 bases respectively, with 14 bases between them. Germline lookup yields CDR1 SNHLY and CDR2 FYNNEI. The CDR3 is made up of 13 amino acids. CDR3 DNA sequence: TGTGCCAGCAGTTTTGACGGGGGGCTCGAGCAGTACGTC. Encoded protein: CASSFDGGLEQYV.

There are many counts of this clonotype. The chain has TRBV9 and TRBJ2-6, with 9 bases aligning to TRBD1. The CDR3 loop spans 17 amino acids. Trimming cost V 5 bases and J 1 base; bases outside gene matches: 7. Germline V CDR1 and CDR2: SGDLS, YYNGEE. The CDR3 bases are TGTGCCAGCAGATATGAGACAGGGGGGTCTGGGGCCAACGTCCTGACTTTC. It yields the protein CASRYETGGSGANVLTF. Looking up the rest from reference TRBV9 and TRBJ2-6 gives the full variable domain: DSGVTQTPKHLITATGQRVTLRCSPRSGDLSVYWYQQSLDQGLQFLIQYYNGEERAKGNILERFSAQQFPDLHSELNLSSLELGDSALYFCASRYETGGSGANVLTFGAGSRLTVL.

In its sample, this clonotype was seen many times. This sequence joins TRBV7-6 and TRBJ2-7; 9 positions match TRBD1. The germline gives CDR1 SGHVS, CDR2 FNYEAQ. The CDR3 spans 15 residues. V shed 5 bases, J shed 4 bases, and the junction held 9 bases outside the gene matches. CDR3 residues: CASSLQGDRVYEQYF. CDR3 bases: TGTGCCAGCAGCCTTCAGGGGGACAGGGTTTACGAGCAGTACTTC.

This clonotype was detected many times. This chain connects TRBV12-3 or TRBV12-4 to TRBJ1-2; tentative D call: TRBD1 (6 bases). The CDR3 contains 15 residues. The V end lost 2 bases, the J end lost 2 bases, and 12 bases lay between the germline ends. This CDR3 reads CASSLKGVENYGYTF. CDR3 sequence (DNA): TGTGCCAGCAGTTTAAAGGGGGTAGAGAACTATGGCTACACCTTC.